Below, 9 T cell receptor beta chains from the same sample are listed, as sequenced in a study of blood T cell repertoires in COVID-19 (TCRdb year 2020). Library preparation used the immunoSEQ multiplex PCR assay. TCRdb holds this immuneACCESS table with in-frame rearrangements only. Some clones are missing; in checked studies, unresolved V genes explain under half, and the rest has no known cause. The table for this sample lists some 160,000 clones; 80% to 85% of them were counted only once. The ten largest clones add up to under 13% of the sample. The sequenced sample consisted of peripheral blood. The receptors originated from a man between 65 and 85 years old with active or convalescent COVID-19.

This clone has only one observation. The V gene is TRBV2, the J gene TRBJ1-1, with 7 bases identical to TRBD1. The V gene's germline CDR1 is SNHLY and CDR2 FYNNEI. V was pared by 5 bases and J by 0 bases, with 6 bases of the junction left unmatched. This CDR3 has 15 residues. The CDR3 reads CASSYEGALNTEAFF. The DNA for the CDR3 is TGTGCCAGCAGTTACGAGGGGGCACTGAACACTGAAGCTTTCTTT.

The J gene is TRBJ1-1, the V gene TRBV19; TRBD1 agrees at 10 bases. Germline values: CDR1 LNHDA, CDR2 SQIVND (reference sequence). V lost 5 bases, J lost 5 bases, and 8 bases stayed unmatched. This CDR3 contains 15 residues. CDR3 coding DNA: TGTGCCAGTAGTTCCCGAGACAGGGGGCTAACTGAAGCTTTCTTT. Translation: CASSSRDRGLTEAFF.

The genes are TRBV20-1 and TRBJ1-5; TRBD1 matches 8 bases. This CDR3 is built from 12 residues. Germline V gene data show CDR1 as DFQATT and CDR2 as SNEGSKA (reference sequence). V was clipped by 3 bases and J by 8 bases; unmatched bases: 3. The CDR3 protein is CSASDRGKPQHF. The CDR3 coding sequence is TGCAGTGCTAGTGACAGGGGAAAGCCCCAGCATTTT.

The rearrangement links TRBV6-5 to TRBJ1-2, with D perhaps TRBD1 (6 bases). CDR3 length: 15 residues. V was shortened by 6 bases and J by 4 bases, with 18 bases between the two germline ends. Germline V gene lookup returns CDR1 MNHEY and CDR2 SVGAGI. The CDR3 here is CASRDGTRLAYGYTF. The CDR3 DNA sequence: TGTGCCAGCAGAGATGGGACACGTCTAGCCTATGGCTACACCTTC.

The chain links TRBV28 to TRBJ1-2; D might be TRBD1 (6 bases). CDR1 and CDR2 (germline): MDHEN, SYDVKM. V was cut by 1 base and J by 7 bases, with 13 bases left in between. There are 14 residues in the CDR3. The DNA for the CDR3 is TGTGCCAGCAGTTTATTAAGACAGGCGGGTGGCTACACCTTC. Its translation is CASSLLRQAGGYTF.

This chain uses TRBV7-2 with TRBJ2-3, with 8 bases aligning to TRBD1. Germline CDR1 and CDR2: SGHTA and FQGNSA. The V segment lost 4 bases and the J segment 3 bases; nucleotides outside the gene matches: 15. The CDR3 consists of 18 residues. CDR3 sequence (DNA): TGTGCCAGCAGCTCGATGAAAGCAGGGACAGGCCCGACAGATACGCAGTATTTT. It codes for CASSSMKAGTGPTDTQYF.

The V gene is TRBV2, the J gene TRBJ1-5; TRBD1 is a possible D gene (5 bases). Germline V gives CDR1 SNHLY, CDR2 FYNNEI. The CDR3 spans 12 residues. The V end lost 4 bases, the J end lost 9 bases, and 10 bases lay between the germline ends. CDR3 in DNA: TGTGCCAGCAGTGCTCAGGGTGGGCCCCAGCATTTT. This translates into CASSAQGGPQHF.

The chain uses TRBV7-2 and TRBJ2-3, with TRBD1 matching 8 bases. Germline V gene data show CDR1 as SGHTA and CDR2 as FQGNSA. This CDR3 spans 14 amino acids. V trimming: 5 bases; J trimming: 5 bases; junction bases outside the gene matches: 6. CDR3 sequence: CASSPPGGRDTQYF. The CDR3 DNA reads TGTGCCAGCAGCCCGCCAGGGGGCAGAGATACGCAGTATTTT.

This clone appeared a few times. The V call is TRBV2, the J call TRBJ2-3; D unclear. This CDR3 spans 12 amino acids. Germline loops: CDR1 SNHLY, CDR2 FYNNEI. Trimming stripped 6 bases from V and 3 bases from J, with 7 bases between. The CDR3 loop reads CASRARTDTQYF. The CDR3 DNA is TGTGCCAGCAGGGCCCGTACAGATACGCAGTATTTT. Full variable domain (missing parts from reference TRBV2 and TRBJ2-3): EPEVTQTPSHQVTQMGQEVILRCVPISNHLYFYWYRQILGQKVEFLVSFYNNEISEKSEIFDDQFSVERPDGSNFTLKIRSTKLEDSAMYFCASRARTDTQYFGPGTRLTVL.